What follows is one TCR beta chain and its context. The CDR3 totals 15 residues. CDR1 is SGHRS and CDR2 is YFSETQ in the germline V gene. Trimming at V came to 4 bases and at J to 5 bases, leaving 11 bases not matched to a gene. This specimen belongs to a study of blood T cell repertoires in COVID-19. Libraries were prepared by immunoSEQ multiplex PCR; TCRdb keeps only in-frame clonotypes and omits some of them. Among 250,000 or so clones listed, roughly 85% were seen once. The source of this sequence is a woman aged 40 to 55 who had been exposed to COVID-19. The sequencing sample was made of PBMCs or T cells enriched from blood (not recorded which). The chain is built from TRBV5-1 and TRBJ2-7; 8 bases fit TRBD1. CDR3 DNA sequence: TGCGCCAGCAGCACTCCTGCAGGGGGCTACCACGAGCAGTACTTC. It specifies CASSTPAGGYHEQYF. Supplemented by reference TRBV5-1 and TRBJ2-7, the full variable domain reads KAGVTQTPRYLIKTRGQQVTLSCSPISGHRSVSWYQQTPGQGLQFLFEYFSETQRNKGNFPGRFSGRQFSNSRSEMNVSTLELGDSALYLCASSTPAGGYHEQYFGPGTRLTVT.